The 22 T cell receptor beta chains presented below share a single source sample, sequenced in a study of T cells in pancreatic ductal adenocarcinoma. The protocol was immunoSEQ multiplex PCR, while the TCRdb copy is restricted to in-frame clones and leaves out a portion. The data hold about 98,000 clones, with around 96% observed a single time. Surgery without prior neoadjuvant therapy was the treatment of the selected pancreatic ductal adenocarcinoma patients. Specimen: PBMCs. The receptors derive from a human donor with pancreatic ductal adenocarcinoma.

The rearrangement links TRBV28 to TRBJ2-1, with D possibly matching TRBD2 (6 bases). The V gene's germline CDR1 is MDHEN and CDR2 SYDVKM. V shed 2 bases and J shed 10 bases, with 12 bases lying between them. The CDR3 loop spans 13 amino acids. CDR3 DNA: TGTGCCAGCAGTTTAGTAGCGGCCCAGGAGCAGTTCTTC. Translating it yields CASSLVAAQEQFF.

The chain uses TRBV19 and TRBJ1-2; the D gene is possibly TRBD1 (6 bases). The CDR3 covers 16 residues. Trimming took off 5 bases at V and 0 bases at J, with 16 bases between the two ends. From germline, CDR1 is LNHDA and CDR2 SQIVND (reference sequence). The CDR3 region is CASSFLQGTANYGYTF. CDR3 coding DNA: TGTGCCAGTAGTTTCCTTCAGGGGACCGCTAACTATGGCTACACCTTC.

The chain has TRBV30 and TRBJ1-1, with D hard to call. The germline gives CDR1 GTSNPN, CDR2 SVGIG (reference sequence). This CDR3 contains 14 residues. V shed 8 bases and J shed 7 bases, with 23 bases lying between them. CDR3 in amino acids: CAGPRGIGNGEAFF. DNA of the CDR3: TGTGCCGGCCCGCGCGGGATAGGGAATGGTGAAGCTTTCTTT. Full variable domain (missing parts from reference TRBV30 and TRBJ1-1): SQTIHQWPATLVQPVGSPLSLECTVEGTSNPNLYWYRQAAGRGLQLLFYSVGIGQISSEVPQNLSASRPQDRQFILSSKKLLLSDSGFYLCAGPRGIGNGEAFFGQGTRLTVV.

This chain links TRBV4-1 with TRBJ1-1; D is uncertain. This CDR3 spans 13 amino acids. Trimming shortened V by 1 base and J by 10 bases, and 13 bases separated the two germline ends. Germline CDR1 reads MGHRA; CDR2 reads YSYEKL. For the CDR3, the DNA is TGCGCCAGCAGCCAAGTATTGGGCTTCGGAGCTTTCTTT. Amino acids: CASSQVLGFGAFF.

The sample holds one count of this clone. The CDR3: CASSGDRGLVGYEQYF. CDR3 DNA sequence: TGCGCCAGCAGTGGGGACAGGGGACTCGTGGGCTACGAGCAGTACTTC. The V call is TRBV10-1, the J call TRBJ2-7; 10 nucleotides line up with TRBD1. The CDR3 sequence is 16 residues long. Per the germline V gene, CDR1 is WNHNN and CDR2 is SYGVQD (reference sequence). Losses at the gene ends were 4 bases for V and 3 bases for J; bases not matched to a gene: 9.

This chain links TRBV5-8 with TRBJ2-2; a possible D gene is TRBD1 (5 bases). V shed 3 bases and J shed 3 bases, with 12 bases lying between them. This CDR3 is 15 amino acids long. From germline, CDR1 is SGHTS and CDR2 YDEGEE. The CDR3 is CASSSRQKDTGELFF. The CDR3 DNA sequence: TGTGCCAGCAGCTCTCGACAGAAAGACACCGGGGAGCTGTTTTTT.

The V gene is TRBV10-3, the J gene TRBJ2-5; 16 bases are a match to TRBD2. After removal of 10 bases from V and 3 bases from J, the junction contained 14 bases not matched to a gene. CDR3 size: 18 residues. The V gene's germline CDR1 is ENHRY and CDR2 SYGVKD. The CDR3 loop reads CATEKRQGTSGREETQYF. CDR3 sequence (DNA): TGTGCCACCGAAAAGAGACAGGGGACTAGCGGGAGGGAAGAGACCCAGTACTTC.

The chain couples TRBV2 to TRBJ2-1; D is unclear. CDR3 length equals 11 residues. V lost 9 bases, J lost 4 bases, and 7 bases lay in between. Germline loops: CDR1 SNHLY, CDR2 FYNNEI. The CDR3, as DNA: TGTGCCAGGGAAGCGTACAATGAGCAGTTCTTC. Protein product: CAREAYNEQFF.

CDR3 sequence reads: CASRSSYEQYF. The CDR3 nucleotides are TGTGCCAGCAGGAGCTCCTACGAGCAGTACTTC. This rearrangement joins TRBV2 to TRBJ2-7, with D hard to call. The CDR3 has 11 amino acids. Trimming left V 6 bases short and J 0 bases short, with 3 bases between. The germline CDR1 and CDR2 sequences are SNHLY and FYNNEI.

This chain connects TRBV10-3 to TRBJ2-2; D might be TRBD2 (7 bases). Germline V gives CDR1 ENHRY, CDR2 SYGVKD. Deletions cut 8 bases from V and 7 bases from J, with 26 bases between. This CDR3 has 17 amino acids. Written as DNA, the CDR3 is TGTGCCATCGGGGGGGGGAAGGACAGCATGCCAAGCGGGGAGCTGTTTTTT. As protein: CAIGGGKDSMPSGELFF.

The chain uses TRBV21-1 and TRBJ1-4; the table gives TRBD1 as D, unverified against the DNA. TRBV21-1 corresponds to a pseudogene. This CDR3 is built from 13 residues. This chain's CDR3 is CASSNLDRGREFF. The CDR3 DNA reads as TGTGCCAGCAGCAACCTGGACAGGGGACGAGAGTTTTTT.

The genes are TRBV5-1 and TRBJ2-5, with 12 bases aligning to TRBD2. Looked up from germline, CDR1 is SGHRS and CDR2 is YFSETQ. J was trimmed by 5 bases and V by 7 bases; bases with no gene match: 6. The length of the CDR3 is 14 residues. The CDR3 loop is CASRLAGGEETQYF. DNA for the CDR3: TGCGCCAGCCGCCTAGCGGGAGGGGAGGAGACCCAGTACTTC.

This chain links TRBV9 with TRBJ2-1; 8 bases match TRBD2. Germline trimming cut 2 bases from V and 6 bases from J; bases unmatched to any gene: 10. This CDR3 spans 16 amino acids. The germline gives CDR1 SGDLS, CDR2 YYNGEE. CDR3 in amino acids: CASSVQSGRWSNEQFF. The CDR3 DNA reads as TGTGCCAGCAGCGTCCAAAGCGGGAGATGGAGCAATGAGCAGTTCTTC.

The chain couples TRBV5-4 to TRBJ1-4; 7 bases line up with TRBD1. V gave up 4 bases and J gave up 0 bases; unmatched junction bases: 6. The CDR3 loop spans 16 amino acids. Per germline, CDR1 SGHNT and CDR2 YYREEE (reference sequence). DNA for the CDR3: TGTGCCAGCAGCCCCACCGGACAGGCAACTAATGAAAAACTGTTTTTT. Encoded protein: CASSPTGQATNEKLFF. The full variable domain, rest sourced from reference TRBV5-4 and TRBJ1-4, is ETGVTQSPTHLIKTRGQQVTLRCSSQSGHNTVSWYQQALGQGPQFIFQYYREEENGRGNFPPRFSGLQFPNYSSELNVNALELDDSALYLCASSPTGQATNEKLFFGSGTQLSVL.

J is TRBJ1-1 and V is TRBV2, with D possibly matching TRBD1 (6 bases). CDR3 length equals 14 residues. Germline values: CDR1 SNHLY, CDR2 FYNNEI. V dropped 4 bases and J dropped 0 bases, with 9 bases sitting between them. CDR3: CASSGTEMNTEAFF. The CDR3 DNA follows: TGTGCCAGCAGTGGGACAGAGATGAACACTGAAGCTTTCTTT. Based on the CDR3 plus reference TRBV2 and TRBJ1-1, the full variable domain is EPEVTQTPSHQVTQMGQEVILRCVPISNHLYFYWYRQILGQKVEFLVSFYNNEISEKSEIFDDQFSVERPDGSNFTLKIRSTKLEDSAMYFCASSGTEMNTEAFFGQGTRLTVV.

The V call is TRBV5-1, the J call TRBJ2-2; 11 bases fit TRBD2. The CDR3 has 16 residues. The germline CDR1 and CDR2 sequences are SGHRS and YFSETQ. J gave up 7 bases and V 3 bases, and 8 bases lay outside the gene matches. DNA for the CDR3: TGCGCCAGCAGCTCTACTAGCGGGAGTGACAGCGGGGAGCTGTTTTTT. This gives the protein CASSSTSGSDSGELFF.

The rearrangement links TRBV9 to TRBJ2-5, with 8 bases lining up with TRBD2. Germline V gene sequence: CDR1 SGDLS, CDR2 YYNGEE. The J segment lost 2 bases and the V segment lost 0 bases, leaving 6 bases of the junction unmatched. There are 16 residues in the CDR3. The CDR3 DNA is TGTGCCAGCAGCGTAGGTGGGATAGCGGGACAAGAGACCCAGTACTTC. The encoded protein is CASSVGGIAGQETQYF.

The chain is built from TRBV19 and TRBJ1-1, with TRBD1 matching over 8 bases. Germline values: CDR1 LNHDA, CDR2 SQIVND (reference sequence). The CDR3 is 14 residues long. Trimming cost V 5 bases and J 1 base; bases outside gene matches: 3. CDR3 sequence: CASSSGQANTEAFF. The CDR3 coding sequence is TGTGCCAGTAGTTCGGGACAGGCGAACACTGAAGCTTTCTTT.

The table lists this clone with a count of one. The rearrangement joins TRBV7-2 to TRBJ2-1, with 10 bases that match TRBD2. CDR1 and CDR2 from the germline V gene are SGHTA and FQGNSA. The CDR3 totals 18 residues. The V and J ends lost 5 bases and 5 bases, in that order; junction bases with no gene match: 15. The chain's CDR3 is CASSPLGSGRLVNNEQFF. The CDR3 coding sequence is TGTGCCAGCAGCCCGTTGGGTAGCGGGAGGCTCGTAAACAATGAGCAGTTCTTC. The full variable domain, rest sourced from reference TRBV7-2 and TRBJ2-1, is GAGVSQSPSNKVTEKGKDVELRCDPISGHTALYWYRQSLGQGLEFLIYFQGNSAPDKSGLPSDRFSAERTGGSVSTLTIQRTQQEDSAVYLCASSPLGSGRLVNNEQFFGPGTRLTVL.

The chain is built from TRBV30 and TRBJ1-3; weak D call: TRBD1 (6 bases). The ends were cut back, 1 base at V and 4 bases at J, with 14 bases in the middle. Germline CDR1 and CDR2: GTSNPN and SVGIG (reference sequence). The CDR3 is 15 amino acids. The CDR3 coding sequence is TGTGCCTGGAGTGGATTGGGGGCTACCGGAAACACCATATATTTT. Translation: CAWSGLGATGNTIYF.

On this clone itself: At one end, the junction sequence differs from germline, possibly due to a read error. This chain links TRBV5-1 with TRBJ1-1, with 10 bases that match TRBD1. The germline CDR1 and CDR2 sequences are SGHRS and YFSETQ. The CDR3 runs 14 residues. The CDR3 bases are TGCGCCAGCAGCTCGCCGGGACAGGGGCAACCGAGGACTTTT. This translates into CASSSPGQGQPRTF.

This clone was seen once. DNA of the CDR3: TGTGCCTGGGCAGCGTCCTACGAGCAGTACTTC. Amino acids: CAWAASYEQYF. This rearrangement joins TRBV30 to TRBJ2-7; D is ambiguous. Germline V gene lookup returns CDR1 GTSNPN and CDR2 SVGIG (reference sequence). The CDR3 loop spans 11 amino acids. The ends were cut back, 5 bases at V and 1 base at J, with 6 bases in the middle.